One and the same sample provided the 32 T cell receptor beta chains below, sequenced in a study of vaccination effects on CD4 cells after COVID-19. Sequencing was preceded by expansion of antigen-specific CD4+ T cells with viral peptide pools in the ViraFEST assay. CD4+ T cells were isolated after around ten days of culture. It was between March and December 2020 that the person had a SARS-CoV-2 infection confirmed by PCR. As their vaccination, participants received two doses of either BNT162b2 or mRNA-1273. Profiled with immunoSEQ multiplex PCR; TCRdb holds only in-frame clones, not every one. The repertoire holds 13,000 to 15,000 clones, approximately 80% seen once, with around 23% in the top ten. These receptors' antigens are unknown. Here the sequenced sample was CD4+ T cells from PBMCs cultured with HCoV-NL63 spike peptides, taken after COVID-19 vaccination. Source of these receptors: a human donor who had a prior SARS-CoV-2 infection.

The chain uses TRBV9 and TRBJ2-3; TRBD2 matches 11 bases. With V trimmed by 3 bases and J by 6 bases, 6 bases remained unmatched. The CDR3 has 15 amino acids. Germline CDR1 is SGDLS and CDR2 is YYNGEE. CDR3 loop: CASSERLAGLDTQYF. The CDR3 bases are TGTGCCAGCAGCGAAAGACTAGCGGGACTTGATACGCAGTATTTT. The complete variable domain, with remaining parts taken from reference TRBV9 and TRBJ2-3, reads DSGVTQTPKHLITATGQRVTLRCSPRSGDLSVYWYQQSLDQGLQFLIQYYNGEERAKGNILERFSAQQFPDLHSELNLSSLELGDSALYFCASSERLAGLDTQYFGPGTRLTVL.

The chain has TRBV19 and TRBJ2-1, with a tentative D call TRBD1 (5 bases). Trimming removed 3 bases at V and 1 base at J, with 10 bases between. CDR1 LNHDA and CDR2 SQIVND come from the germline V gene (reference sequence). The CDR3 loop spans 15 amino acids. DNA of the CDR3: TGTGCCAGTAGTATGGTAGCAGGGTCCTACAATGAGCAGTTCTTC. This encodes CASSMVAGSYNEQFF.

The chain combines TRBV14 with TRBJ2-2; unclear D gene. The CDR3 sequence is 17 residues long. Germline V gene data show CDR1 as SGHDN and CDR2 as FVKESK. Trimming removed 1 base from V and 0 bases from J, with 12 bases in between. The CDR3 DNA sequence: TGTGCCAGCAGCCAAGTTGTGCGAAACTCGAACACCGGGGAGCTGTTTTTT. Its translation is CASSQVVRNSNTGELFF.

The V and J genes are TRBV11-2 and TRBJ2-6; D is possibly TRBD1 or TRBD2 (6 bases each). V was clipped by 4 bases and J by 4 bases, with 11 bases between them. Germline V gene lookup returns CDR1 SGHAT and CDR2 FQNNGV. The CDR3 length is 15 residues. This CDR3 is CASSYTGAGANVLTF. Here the CDR3 DNA reads TGTGCCAGCAGCTATACGGGGGCCGGGGCCAACGTCCTGACTTTC.

V and J are TRBV19 and TRBJ2-1; 9 nucleotides align to TRBD2. J gave up 8 bases and V 5 bases, and 7 bases lay outside the gene matches. Germline V gene lookup returns CDR1 LNHDA and CDR2 SQIVND (reference sequence). This CDR3 has 14 residues. The CDR3 DNA sequence: TGTGCCAGTAGTCGGCTAGCGGGGTACGATGAGCAGTTCTTC. Translating it yields CASSRLAGYDEQFF.

This rearrangement joins TRBV18 to TRBJ2-5; a possible D gene is TRBD1 (5 bases). This CDR3 has 14 amino acids. Trimming took 4 bases from V and 4 from J, leaving 13 bases between them. Germline V gene sequence: CDR1 KGHSH, CDR2 LQKENI. The CDR3 region is CASSRDSSLETQYF. DNA for the CDR3: TGTGCCAGCTCACGTGACAGTTCCTTAGAGACCCAGTACTTC.

The chain couples TRBV3-1 (or the pseudogene TRBV3-2) to TRBJ1-1; TRBD1 matches at 8 bases. The ends lost 6 bases at V and 6 bases at J; junction bases unmatched: 6. The CDR3 runs to 13 residues. Looked up from germline, CDR1 is LGHDT and CDR2 is YNNKEL (reference sequence). CDR3 amino acids: CASSHGQGAEAFF. The CDR3 DNA is TGTGCCAGCAGTCATGGACAGGGCGCTGAAGCTTTCTTT.

This chain joins TRBV5-1 and TRBJ2-1; tentatively, D is TRBD2 (7 bases). CDR3 length: 15 residues. Germline lookup yields CDR1 SGHRS and CDR2 YFSETQ. The germline V and J ends were trimmed by 1 base and 7 bases, with 15 bases remaining between them. The CDR3 loop is CASSLWGGPGNEQFF. CDR3 bases: TGCGCCAGCAGCTTGTGGGGGGGGCCGGGGAATGAGCAGTTCTTC. Filled out from reference TRBV5-1 and TRBJ2-1, the complete variable domain reads KAGVTQTPRYLIKTRGQQVTLSCSPISGHRSVSWYQQTPGQGLQFLFEYFSETQRNKGNFPGRFSGRQFSNSRSEMNVSTLELGDSALYLCASSLWGGPGNEQFFGPGTRLTVL.

This clone showed up just once. The chain uses TRBV5-1 and TRBJ2-7; tentatively, D is TRBD1 (5 bases). Germline V gene data show CDR1 as SGHRS and CDR2 as YFSETQ. This CDR3 contains 16 residues. The V end lost 2 bases, the J end lost 3 bases, and 18 bases lay between the germline ends. CDR3 protein: CASSLTGAMGGYEQYF. The CDR3 nucleotides read TGCGCCAGCAGCTTAACAGGCGCTATGGGCGGCTACGAGCAGTACTTC.

This clone has a handful of counts. CDR3 region: CAISESVGGAEKLFF. Here the CDR3 DNA reads TGTGCCATCAGTGAGTCGGTAGGGGGCGCGGAAAAACTGTTTTTT. This chain links TRBV10-3 with TRBJ1-4, with 7 positions matching TRBD1. Trimming at V came to 0 bases and at J to 8 bases, leaving 6 bases not matched to a gene. Germline V CDR1 and CDR2: ENHRY, SYGVKD. There are 15 residues in the CDR3.

The CDR3 bases are TGTGCCAGCTCACCAGGGGTAGCGAACACAGATACGCAGTATTTT. This gives the protein CASSPGVANTDTQYF. V usage is TRBV18 and J usage is TRBJ2-3; possible D gene TRBD2, 5 bases. CDR3 length: 15 amino acids. In germline, CDR1 is KGHSH, CDR2 LQKENI. Trimming pared 2 bases from V and 2 bases from J, leaving 11 bases between.

This sequence joins TRBV5-4 and TRBJ1-1; D remains unclear. Per the germline V gene, CDR1 is SGHNT and CDR2 is YYREEE (reference sequence). V was shortened by 2 bases and J by 1 base, with 12 bases between the two germline ends. The CDR3 sequence is 15 residues long. The CDR3 here is CASSFSAVENTEAFF. CDR3 nucleotide sequence: TGTGCCAGCAGCTTTTCGGCGGTCGAGAACACTGAAGCTTTCTTT.

The rearrangement joins TRBV6-5 to TRBJ2-7; 11 bases map to TRBD2. Germline trimming cut 6 bases from V and 7 bases from J; bases unmatched to any gene: 11. Germline V lookup: CDR1 MNHEY, CDR2 SVGAGI. The CDR3 consists of 15 residues. CDR3 coding DNA: TGTGCCAGCAGAAGCCGACTAGCGGGACTTAGGGAGCAGTACTTC. Its protein is CASRSRLAGLREQYF.

V is TRBV12-3 or TRBV12-4 and J is TRBJ1-1; D is unresolved. Trimming stripped 11 bases from V and 5 bases from J, with 15 bases between. The CDR3 runs to 12 residues. CDR3 nucleotide sequence: TGTGCCTTGGGCAGGCGAGGGACTGAAGCTTTCTTT. Translating it yields CALGRRGTEAFF.

This rearrangement joins TRBV9 to TRBJ1-3; a weak D match, TRBD1 (6 bases). Germline CDR1 SGDLS, CDR2 YYNGEE. The length of the CDR3 is 14 residues. V lost 3 bases to trimming and J lost 2 bases, with 9 bases between them. Here the CDR3 DNA reads TGTGCCAGCAGCGCCAGGGGACCTGGAAACACCATATATTTT. Translated: CASSARGPGNTIYF.

The gene calls are TRBV15 and TRBJ1-5; no firm D call. With 6 bases removed from V and 5 bases from J, the gap between germline ends came to 11 bases. In germline, CDR1 is LNHNV, CDR2 YYDKDF (reference sequence). The CDR3 consists of 13 residues. CDR3 sequence: CATSHISYQPQHF. The CDR3 DNA follows: TGTGCCACCAGTCACATATCCTATCAGCCCCAGCATTTT.

This clone came up once. J is TRBJ1-1 and V is TRBV5-4; maybe TRBD1 (6 bases). V lost 0 bases and J 4 bases, leaving 7 bases between the germline ends. CDR1 SGHNT and CDR2 YYREEE come from the germline V gene (reference sequence). This CDR3 is 13 amino acids long. This chain's CDR3 is CASSLGGGTEAFF. CDR3 nucleotides: TGTGCCAGCAGCTTGGGAGGGGGCACTGAAGCTTTCTTT.

V and J are TRBV9 and TRBJ2-7, with D perhaps assigned TRBD1 or TRBD2 (5 bases each). The germline gives CDR1 SGDLS, CDR2 YYNGEE. This CDR3 comprises 14 residues. Trimming left V 3 bases short and J 3 bases short, with 13 bases between. This CDR3 reads CASSARDHYYEQYF. The DNA of the CDR3 is TGTGCCAGCAGCGCCCGGGACCATTACTACGAGCAGTACTTC.

This chain links TRBV20-1 with TRBJ1-1, with 7 bases lining up with TRBD1. The CDR3 consists of 14 residues. V gave up 3 bases and J gave up 5 bases; unmatched junction bases: 9. CDR1 and CDR2 from the germline V gene are DFQATT and SNEGSKA (reference sequence). This chain's CDR3 is CSASKRGHWTEAFF. The CDR3 DNA sequence: TGCAGTGCTAGTAAAAGGGGGCACTGGACTGAAGCTTTCTTT.

The J gene is TRBJ2-7, the V gene TRBV4-2, with a tentative D call TRBD2 (6 bases). There are 14 residues in the CDR3. Germline values: CDR1 LGHNA, CDR2 YNFKEQ. Deletions cut 1 base from V and 2 bases from J, with 9 bases between. The CDR3 region has the DNA TGTGCCAGCAGCCAAGGGCGGGACCCCTACGAGCAGTACTTC. The encoded protein is CASSQGRDPYEQYF.

This clone was picked up one time. The V call is TRBV7-3, the J call TRBJ2-2; the D gene is possibly TRBD2 (6 bases). V dropped 5 bases and J dropped 8 bases, with 6 bases sitting between them. The germline V gene encodes CDR1 SGHTA and CDR2 FQGTGA. This CDR3 comprises 11 residues. In DNA, the CDR3 is TGTGCCAGCAGCCGGGGGGGGGAGCTGTTTTTT. Protein product: CASSRGGELFF.

V and J are TRBV2 and TRBJ1-1; TRBD1 matches at 8 bases. The CDR3 loop spans 15 amino acids. V shed 7 bases, J shed 2 bases, and the junction held 9 bases outside the gene matches. Germline values: CDR1 SNHLY, CDR2 FYNNEI. CDR3 bases: TGTGCCAGCAACGACAGGGGAGGGTTTAACACTGAAGCTTTCTTT. It encodes CASNDRGGFNTEAFF.

This chain uses TRBV6-5 with TRBJ2-3, with a possible D match to TRBD2 (6 bases). Germline-derived CDR1 and CDR2 are MNHEY and SVGAGI. CDR3 size: 15 residues. The germline V and J ends were trimmed by 7 bases and 1 base, with 15 bases remaining between them. CDR3 DNA: TGTGCCAGCAAGGAGGGACTTCATCGCACAGATACGCAGTATTTT. Translating it yields CASKEGLHRTDTQYF.

The gene calls are TRBV3-1 (or the pseudogene TRBV3-2) and TRBJ2-5; D might be TRBD2 (6 bases). Trimming cost V 2 bases and J 3 bases, with 10 bases left between them. The CDR3 sequence is 14 residues long. Germline CDR1 reads LGHDT; CDR2 reads YNNKEL (reference sequence). The CDR3 is CASSQLGGEETQYF. Written as DNA, the CDR3 is TGTGCCAGCAGCCAACTGGGGGGAGAAGAGACCCAGTACTTC.

J is TRBJ2-5 and V is TRBV9; 7 bases line up with TRBD1. J was trimmed by 0 bases and V by 3 bases; bases with no gene match: 11. The CDR3 is 17 residues long. The germline gives CDR1 SGDLS, CDR2 YYNGEE. This CDR3 reads CASSEGAWQDYQETQYF. CDR3 nucleotide sequence: TGTGCCAGCAGCGAGGGGGCGTGGCAGGACTACCAAGAGACCCAGTACTTC.

This chain uses TRBV10-3 with TRBJ2-5, with D uncertain. V was clipped by 0 bases and J by 3 bases, with 5 bases between them. The CDR3 runs to 13 residues. Germline V gene lookup returns CDR1 ENHRY and CDR2 SYGVKD. As DNA, the CDR3 is TGTGCCATCAGTGAGTCCAAGGAAGAGACCCAGTACTTC. It codes for CAISESKEETQYF.

The gene calls are TRBV3-1 (or the pseudogene TRBV3-2) and TRBJ1-1; 7 nucleotides agree with TRBD1. Germline V gene data show CDR1 as LGHDT and CDR2 as YNNKEL (reference sequence). This CDR3 has 14 residues. Trimming cost V 4 bases and J 4 bases; bases outside gene matches: 6. DNA of the CDR3: TGTGCCAGCAGCCTTGGGACAGAGGGCACTGAAGCTTTCTTT. Residues: CASSLGTEGTEAFF.

This clone was counted a single time. The genes are TRBV6-5 and TRBJ2-7; 7 bases fit TRBD1. The CDR3 sequence is 13 residues long. Germline V CDR1 and CDR2: MNHEY, SVGAGI. Trimming cost V 4 bases and J 1 base; bases outside gene matches: 1. In DNA, the CDR3 is TGTGCCAGCAGTTTGGGACAGTCCTACGAGCAGTACTTC. Translating gives CASSLGQSYEQYF.

J is TRBJ2-3 and V is TRBV7-9, with D uncertain. The CDR3 runs to 14 residues. V lost 6 bases to trimming and J lost 2 bases, with 12 bases between them. Germline CDR1 is SEHNR and CDR2 is FQNEAQ (reference sequence). The chain's CDR3 is CASRARIYTDTQYF. CDR3 nucleotide sequence: TGTGCCAGCAGGGCCCGAATCTACACAGATACGCAGTATTTT.

The V gene is TRBV4-2, the J gene TRBJ2-2; TRBD2 is a possible D gene (6 bases). Germline CDR1 and CDR2: LGHNA and YNFKEQ. The length of the CDR3 is 16 residues. The V end lost 1 base, the J end lost 5 bases, and 14 bases lay between the germline ends. In DNA form, the CDR3 reads TGTGCCAGCAGCCAAGTTCATGGGGGGATGACCGGGGAGCTGTTTTTT. Translated, it gives CASSQVHGGMTGELFF.

The gene calls are TRBV11-3 and TRBJ2-3; weak D call: TRBD2 (5 bases). Trimming cost V 0 bases and J 5 bases, with 9 bases left between them. The CDR3 covers 14 residues. Germline CDR1 SGHNT, CDR2 YENEEA. In nucleotides, the CDR3 is TGTGCCAGCAGCTTAGAGCCGGCGGGAGATACGCAGTATTTT. This translates into CASSLEPAGDTQYF.

This clone was detected once. This chain uses TRBV28 with TRBJ1-1, with 10 nucleotides matching TRBD1. Germline V lookup: CDR1 MDHEN, CDR2 SYDVKM. The CDR3 totals 18 residues. Germline trimming cut 3 bases from V and 4 bases from J; bases unmatched to any gene: 14. DNA for the CDR3: TGTGCCAGCAGTTTTTTGGGACAGGGGCTCTCTTGGGGCACTGAAGCTTTCTTT. It translates to CASSFLGQGLSWGTEAFF.